Below, 22 T cell receptor beta chains from the same sample are listed, as sequenced in a study of blood T cells in healthy people across ages. A second about 7 to 11 cycle PCR used barcoded and J-beta primers. TCRdb reprocessed the 5' RACE reads with MiXCR, giving one entry per CDR3 protein. The table records around 850,000 distinct CDR3 sequences, about 34% of them present only once. Sample: blood. Source of these receptors: a man younger than 30 in good health.

This rearrangement joins TRBV4-1 to TRBJ1-3; D unclear. Germline V lookup: CDR1 MGHRA, CDR2 YSYEKL. Between the trimmed V and J ends, which lost 6 bases and 1 base, there was a span of 22 bases. The CDR3 has 18 amino acids. CDR3 nucleotides: TGCGCCAGCAGTACGGAGAGCCGGGCCCTGCTATCTGGAAACACCATATATTTT. Translated, it gives CASSTESRALLSGNTIYF.

In its sample, this clonotype was seen a few times. This chain links TRBV6-5 with TRBJ2-4; D unresolved. Germline V CDR1 and CDR2: MNHEY, SVGAGI. V lost 5 bases to trimming and J lost 4 bases, with 9 bases between them. The CDR3 extends over 13 amino acids. CDR3 sequence: CASSRTDKNIQYF. The CDR3 nucleotides read TGTGCCAGCAGTCGGACCGATAAAAACATTCAGTACTTC.

The chain couples TRBV11-3 to TRBJ2-7; a possible D gene is TRBD2 (5 bases). This CDR3 comprises 13 residues. V was clipped by 3 bases and J by 5 bases, with 11 bases between them. Germline values: CDR1 SGHNT, CDR2 YENEEA. This CDR3 is CASSLPGNHEQYF. Here the CDR3 DNA reads TGTGCCAGCAGCTTGCCCGGGAATCACGAGCAGTACTTC.

This clonotype was seen only a few times. The chain recombines TRBV5-1 with TRBJ2-5, with D possibly matching TRBD1 (5 bases). Trimming cost V 4 bases and J 2 bases, with 12 bases left between them. Germline CDR1 and CDR2: SGHRS and YFSETQ. There are 14 residues in the CDR3. CDR3 sequence reads: CASSIDSQQETQYF. DNA for the CDR3: TGCGCCAGCAGCATCGACAGCCAACAAGAGACCCAGTACTTC.

The J gene is TRBJ2-2, the V gene TRBV7-3; TRBD1 matches at 7 bases. The CDR3 consists of 18 residues. Germline values: CDR1 SGHTA, CDR2 FQGTGA. Trimming took 1 base from V and 0 from J; bases not matched to a gene: 8. The CDR3 DNA follows: TGTGCCAGCAGCTTAAACCCCGGACAGGAAGCGAACACCGGGGAGCTGTTTTTT. This gives the protein CASSLNPGQEANTGELFF.

V and J are TRBV16 and TRBJ2-1; TRBD2 agrees at 7 bases. The CDR3 is 14 residues long. V was clipped by 4 bases and J by 5 bases; unmatched bases: 5. In germline, CDR1 is KGHSY, CDR2 FQNENV. Here the CDR3 DNA reads TGTGCCAGCAGCCGAGGACTAGGGAACAATGAGCAGTTCTTC. Its translation is CASSRGLGNNEQFF.

In its sample, this clonotype was seen many times. This chain joins TRBV2 and TRBJ2-1; possibly TRBD2 for D (6 bases). The CDR3 has 11 residues. Germline assignment: CDR1 SNHLY and CDR2 FYNNEI. Trimming shortened V by 6 bases and J by 12 bases, and 12 bases separated the two germline ends. CDR3 DNA: TGTGCCAGCAGGGAGGCGGAGGGGCAGTTCTTC. It is translated as CASREAEGQFF.

A note on this clonotype: This may come from a read error, since a much larger clone is one base off. The chain links TRBV12-3 or TRBV12-4 to TRBJ2-7; 8 nucleotides align to TRBD2. This CDR3 has 15 residues. CDR3 sequence (DNA): TGTGCCTGCAGTTTACCCGGGACTAGCTCCTACGAGCAGTACTTC. Its protein is CACSLPGTSSYEQYF.

This chain uses TRBV28 with TRBJ2-5, with TRBD1 as a possible D gene (5 bases). There are 17 residues in the CDR3. V dropped 4 bases and J dropped 1 base, with 19 bases sitting between them. CDR1 is MDHEN, CDR2 SYDVKM, per germline. CDR3 DNA: TGTGCCAGCAGTTCCCCCGCGCAGACAGACACCCAAGAGACCCAGTACTTC. Amino acid sequence: CASSSPAQTDTQETQYF.

The genes are TRBV14 and TRBJ1-6; D may be TRBD1 (5 bases). The V gene's germline CDR1 is SGHDN and CDR2 FVKESK. The CDR3 length is 14 residues. The ends were cut back, 5 bases at V and 7 bases at J, with 12 bases in the middle. The CDR3 sequence: CASSSLGANSPLHF. CDR3 DNA sequence: TGTGCCAGCAGCTCACTAGGGGCCAATTCACCCCTCCACTTT.

The chain couples TRBV18 to TRBJ2-1; D ambiguous. This CDR3 spans 16 amino acids. Germline CDR1 and CDR2: KGHSH and LQKENI. Trimming shortened V by 1 base and J by 0 bases, and 10 bases separated the two germline ends. The chain's CDR3 is CASSPRSASSYNEQFF. CDR3 in DNA: TGTGCCAGCTCACCACGGTCAGCCTCCTCCTACAATGAGCAGTTCTTC.

The rearrangement uses TRBV7-2 and TRBJ2-1; 7 bases agree with TRBD1. This CDR3 has 14 residues. V gave up 1 base and J gave up 13 bases; unmatched junction bases: 10. Germline V gives CDR1 SGHTA, CDR2 FQGNSA. The CDR3 nucleotides read TGTGCCAGCAGCTTAGGACAGGGCGTAAAGACCCAGTTCTTC. Its translation: CASSLGQGVKTQFF.

This chain uses TRBV6-2 or TRBV6-3 with TRBJ2-1; D may match TRBD1 or TRBD2 (5 bases each). V was cut by 2 bases and J by 11 bases, with 7 bases left in between. CDR1 is MNHEY and CDR2 is SVGEGT in the germline V gene. CDR3 length: 11 amino acids. The CDR3 DNA is TGTGCCAGCAGTTACGGGACGAAGCAGTTCTTC. Protein product: CASSYGTKQFF.

The chain has TRBV12-3 or TRBV12-4 and TRBJ1-4; the D gene is possibly TRBD1 (5 bases). Trimming cost V 11 bases and J 8 bases, with 12 bases left between them. This CDR3 has 11 residues. CDR3 region: CAGTYREKLFF. CDR3 in DNA: TGTGCCGGCACCTACAGGGAAAAACTGTTTTTT.

Only a few counts were recorded for this clonotype. The chain carries TRBV13 and TRBJ2-7; weak D call: TRBD1 (6 bases). The CDR3 length is 15 residues. Germline-derived CDR1 and CDR2 are PRHDT and FYEKMQ (reference sequence). Trimming took 2 bases from V and 0 from J, leaving 11 bases between them. The CDR3 is CASSLKQGISYEQYF. The CDR3 DNA reads as TGTGCCAGCAGCTTAAAACAGGGAATCTCCTACGAGCAGTACTTC.

A note on this clonotype: The final CDR3 position lacks the conserved phenylalanine or tryptophan, pointing to a likely read error. This sequence joins TRBV12-3 or TRBV12-4 and TRBJ2-3, with D possibly matching TRBD2 (6 bases). V was clipped by 6 bases and J by 4 bases, with 14 bases between them. The CDR3 extends over 14 amino acids. The CDR3 nucleotides read TGTGCCAGCAGCCAAATGGGGGGTTCAGATACGCAGTATTCT. Protein sequence: CASSQMGGSDTQYS.

Notes on this clonotype: Germline and junction disagree at one end, which may indicate a read error. The V gene is TRBV20-1, the J gene TRBJ1-5; 7 positions agree with TRBD1. Germline V CDR1 and CDR2: DFQATT, SNEGSKA (reference sequence). CDR3 length: 17 residues. The CDR3 sequence: CSARDPGRGMRNPPQHF. Written as DNA, the CDR3 is TGCAGTGCTAGAGATCCGGGCAGGGGGATGAGGAATCCGCCCCAGCATTTT.

The chain joins TRBV11-2 to TRBJ2-2; the match to TRBD1 covers 9 bases. V trimming: 5 bases; J trimming: 5 bases; junction bases outside the gene matches: 12. Germline CDR1 reads SGHAT; CDR2 reads FQNNGV. This CDR3 comprises 17 residues. The CDR3 DNA follows: TGTGCCAGCAGCCCGCTACAGGGGGCGCGTCAGACCGGGGAGCTGTTTTTT. Amino acids: CASSPLQGARQTGELFF.

The chain uses TRBV7-9 and TRBJ2-6; D tentatively reads TRBD1 or TRBD2 (5 bases each). The CDR3 has 15 residues. Between the trimmed V and J ends, which lost 3 bases and 3 bases, there was a span of 9 bases. Germline loops: CDR1 SEHNR, CDR2 FQNEAQ (reference sequence). CDR3 DNA sequence: TGTGCCAGCAGCTTGTGGGGGTTTGGGGCCAACGTCCTGACTTTC. This encodes CASSLWGFGANVLTF. Together with reference TRBV7-9 and TRBJ2-6, the CDR3 gives the full variable domain: DTGVSQNPRHKITKRGQNVTFRCDPISEHNRLYWYRQTLGQGPEFLTYFQNEAQLEKSRLLSDRFSAERPKGSFSTLEIQRTEQGDSAMYLCASSLWGFGANVLTFGAGSRLTVL.

The rearrangement joins TRBV4-3 to TRBJ1-4; D gene ambiguous. Germline-derived CDR1 and CDR2 are LGHNA and YSLEER. Trimming stripped 0 bases from V and 5 bases from J, with 13 bases between. CDR3 length equals 16 residues. For the CDR3, the DNA is TGCGCCAGCAGCCAAGATCGTGGGTTAAGGAATGAAAAACTGTTTTTT. Residues: CASSQDRGLRNEKLFF.

Ten or more counts support this clonotype. The chain is built from TRBV4-2 and TRBJ1-4, with a possible D match to TRBD1 (6 bases). Trimming stripped 1 base from V and 0 bases from J, with 9 bases between. The CDR3 sequence is 16 residues long. Germline values: CDR1 LGHNA, CDR2 YNFKEQ. The CDR3 coding sequence is TGTGCCAGCAGCCAAGGGCAGGGGACAACTAATGAAAAACTGTTTTTT. It specifies CASSQGQGTTNEKLFF.

The sample holds a few counts of this clonotype. The chain joins TRBV4-1 to TRBJ1-2; D is possibly TRBD1 (5 bases). V was pared by 0 bases and J by 6 bases, with 14 bases between. Germline CDR1 and CDR2: MGHRA and YSYEKL. The CDR3 sequence is 15 residues long. CDR3 protein: CASSQEIGARDGYTF. CDR3 DNA: TGCGCCAGCAGCCAAGAAATCGGGGCACGAGATGGCTACACCTTC.